What follows are 14 T cell receptor beta chains derived from one specimen sequenced in a study of beta chain features in type 1 diabetes. Study results and caveats: Significant though moderate, a shortening of TCRB CDR3s appeared in all four CD4+ subsets of Type 1 diabetes patients.

Antigens of these TCRs are unknown. Every isolated RNA sample was fully reverse transcribed, so sequencing captured expressed TCRB transcripts. Data came from immunoSEQ multiplex PCR; TCRdb stores just in-frame clones and leaves some out. The data hold around 250,000 clones, with approximately 25% observed a single time. Material: naive CD4+ T cells from blood. These receptor sequences come from a young woman with type 1 diabetes.

V gene TRBV28 combines with J gene TRBJ2-2; TRBD1 might be the D (6 bases). Deletions cut 7 bases from V and 4 bases from J, with 31 bases between. CDR1 and CDR2 (germline): MDHEN, SYDVKM. This CDR3 contains 20 residues. CDR3 in amino acids: CASTGRGQLLGESSTGELFF. CDR3 DNA sequence: TGTGCCAGCACAGGTAGAGGACAGCTCCTCGGGGAAAGTAGCACCGGGGAGCTGTTTTTT. The whole variable domain, remainder taken from reference TRBV28 and TRBJ2-2, is DVKVTQSSRYLVKRTGEKVFLECVQDMDHENMFWYRQDPGLGLRLIYFSYDVKMKEKGDIPEGYSVSREKKERFSLILESASTNQTSMYLCASTGRGQLLGESSTGELFFGEGSRLTVL.

The rearrangement links TRBV25-1 to TRBJ2-1; 10 positions agree with TRBD2. The CDR3 loop spans 16 amino acids. V trimming: 3 bases; J trimming: 5 bases; junction bases outside the gene matches: 7. Germline assignment: CDR1 MGHDK and CDR2 SYGVNS. The CDR3 DNA reads as TGTGCCAGCAGTGAGTCCAGCGGGAGGGCAGACAATGAGCAGTTCTTC. Translation: CASSESSGRADNEQFF.

J is TRBJ2-7 and V is TRBV7-8; D ambiguous. Germline CDR1 SGHVS, CDR2 FQNEAQ. This CDR3 is built from 14 residues. Deletions cut 7 bases from V and 2 bases from J, with 15 bases between. CDR3 in amino acids: CASTPSHQAYEQYF. The CDR3 DNA follows: TGTGCCAGCACCCCGTCCCACCAGGCCTACGAGCAGTACTTC.

The gene calls are TRBV4-1 and TRBJ2-7, with 7 bases fitting TRBD1. CDR1 and CDR2 from the germline V gene are MGHRA and YSYEKL. Unmatched junction bases numbered 4, after V lost 4 bases and J lost 1 base. This CDR3 spans 14 amino acids. CDR3 in amino acids: CASSLTGRSYEQYF. The CDR3, as DNA: TGCGCCAGCAGCCTGACAGGGAGATCCTACGAGCAGTACTTC.

This chain uses TRBV29-1 with TRBJ1-2; TRBD1 matches at 9 bases. Trimming removed 6 bases from V and 4 bases from J; junction bases left unmatched: 9. The CDR3 length is 14 residues. Germline V gives CDR1 SQVTM, CDR2 ANQGSEA. The CDR3 DNA reads TGCAGCGTGGTAACAGGGGGCGGCGGCTATGGCTACACCTTC. The encoded protein is CSVVTGGGGYGYTF. Drawing the rest from reference TRBV29-1 and TRBJ1-2, the complete variable domain is SAVISQKPSRDICQRGTSLTIQCQVDSQVTMMFWYRQQPGQSLTLIATANQGSEATYESGFVIDKFPISRPNLTFSTLTVSNMSPEDSSIYLCSVVTGGGGYGYTFGSGTRLTVV.

The V call is TRBV5-6, the J call TRBJ2-1; no definite D call. Deletions cut 0 bases from V and 10 bases from J, with 5 bases between. CDR3 length: 11 amino acids. The germline V gene encodes CDR1 SGHDT and CDR2 YYEEEE. CDR3 protein: CASSLDSEQFF. CDR3 nucleotide sequence: TGTGCCAGCAGCTTGGACAGCGAGCAGTTCTTC.

This chain connects TRBV29-1 to TRBJ2-1; D perhaps matches TRBD1 (6 bases). The CDR3 covers 12 residues. Trimming removed 0 bases at V and 6 bases at J, with 6 bases between. The germline V gene has CDR1 SQVTM and CDR2 ANQGSEA. In DNA, the CDR3 is TGCAGCGTTGAAGAAGGGGGCAATGAGCAGTTCTTC. It specifies CSVEEGGNEQFF.

This chain connects TRBV30 to TRBJ1-4; D remains ambiguous. The V and J ends lost 2 bases and 8 bases respectively, with 6 bases between them. The CDR3 consists of 11 residues. The V gene's germline CDR1 is GTSNPN and CDR2 SVGIG (reference sequence). The DNA for the CDR3 is TGTGCCTGGAGTAACGAGGAAAAACTGTTTTTT. It yields the protein CAWSNEEKLFF.

Only a few counts were recorded for this clone. This CDR3 reads CASSPFTGEYEQYF. The CDR3 DNA reads TGCGCCAGCAGCCCTTTTACAGGGGAATACGAGCAGTACTTC. V is TRBV5-1 and J is TRBJ2-7, with 7 bases fitting TRBD1. The CDR3 covers 14 residues. J was trimmed by 4 bases and V by 4 bases; bases with no gene match: 8. CDR1 and CDR2 from the germline V gene are SGHRS and YFSETQ. Filled out from reference TRBV5-1 and TRBJ2-7, the complete variable domain reads KAGVTQTPRYLIKTRGQQVTLSCSPISGHRSVSWYQQTPGQGLQFLFEYFSETQRNKGNFPGRFSGRQFSNSRSEMNVSTLELGDSALYLCASSPFTGEYEQYFGPGTRLTVT.

The chain joins TRBV4-1 to TRBJ2-3; D is undetermined. Germline V gene data show CDR1 as MGHRA and CDR2 as YSYEKL. Trimming took 6 bases from V and 6 from J, leaving 13 bases between them. The CDR3 length is 13 residues. DNA of the CDR3: TGCGCCAGCAGTCCTAGAGGCATGGATACGCAGTATTTT. Protein product: CASSPRGMDTQYF.

This clone came up a few times. The chain uses TRBV29-1 and TRBJ2-7; 8 nucleotides line up with TRBD1. The V segment lost 7 bases and the J segment 5 bases; nucleotides outside the gene matches: 10. The CDR3 loop spans 13 amino acids. The V gene's germline CDR1 is SQVTM and CDR2 ANQGSEA. CDR3 DNA sequence: TGCAGCGGGGGGACAGGTACGGACGACGAGCAGTACTTC. It codes for CSGGTGTDDEQYF.

The rearrangement links TRBV7-3 to TRBJ2-3, with 7 bases that match TRBD2. This CDR3 spans 15 amino acids. Germline loops: CDR1 SGHTA, CDR2 FQGTGA. Trimming took 2 bases from V and 10 from J; bases not matched to a gene: 12. The CDR3 spells CASSLVGRPGGPQYF. DNA of the CDR3: TGTGCCAGCAGCTTAGTCGGGAGGCCCGGGGGACCGCAGTATTTT.

The gene calls are TRBV5-4 and TRBJ1-4; 9 bases agree with TRBD1. The CDR3 spans 14 residues. Germline V gene sequence: CDR1 SGHNT, CDR2 YYREEE (reference sequence). V was clipped by 3 bases and J by 7 bases; unmatched bases: 4. The CDR3 loop reads CASSSQGAGEKLFF. DNA of the CDR3: TGTGCCAGCAGCTCACAGGGGGCGGGTGAAAAACTGTTTTTT.

This clone was observed a handful of times. This chain uses TRBV6-5 with TRBJ2-1; possible D gene TRBD2, 6 bases. Germline loops: CDR1 MNHEY, CDR2 SVGAGI. The germline V and J ends were trimmed by 4 bases and 6 bases, with 10 bases remaining between them. The CDR3 spans 13 residues. The CDR3 loop reads CASSFGGRNEQFF. The CDR3 region has the DNA TGTGCCAGCAGTTTCGGGGGTCGCAATGAGCAGTTCTTC.